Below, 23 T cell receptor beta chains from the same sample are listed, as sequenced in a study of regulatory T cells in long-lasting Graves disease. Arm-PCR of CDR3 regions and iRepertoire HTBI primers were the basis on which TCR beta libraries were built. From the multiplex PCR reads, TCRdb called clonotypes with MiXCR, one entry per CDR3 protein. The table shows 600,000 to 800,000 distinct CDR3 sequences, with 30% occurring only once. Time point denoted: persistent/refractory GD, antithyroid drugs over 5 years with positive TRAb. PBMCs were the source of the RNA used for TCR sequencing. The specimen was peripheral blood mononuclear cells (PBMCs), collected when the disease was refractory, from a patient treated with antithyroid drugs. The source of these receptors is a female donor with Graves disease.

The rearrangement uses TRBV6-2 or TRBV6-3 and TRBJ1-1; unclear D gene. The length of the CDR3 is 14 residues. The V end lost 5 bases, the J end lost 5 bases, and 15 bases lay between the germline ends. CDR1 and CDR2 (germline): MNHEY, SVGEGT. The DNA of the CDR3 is TGTGCCAGCAGTGAAGACGGGTTTCGGACTGAAGCTTTCTTT. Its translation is CASSEDGFRTEAFF.

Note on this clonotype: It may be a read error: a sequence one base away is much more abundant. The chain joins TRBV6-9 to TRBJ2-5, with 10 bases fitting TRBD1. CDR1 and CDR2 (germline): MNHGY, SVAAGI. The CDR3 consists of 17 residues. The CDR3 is CASSYPSRQGAGEAQYF. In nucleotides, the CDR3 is TGTGCCAGCAGTTACCCCTCCAGACAGGGGGCCGGAGAGGCCCAGTACTTC.

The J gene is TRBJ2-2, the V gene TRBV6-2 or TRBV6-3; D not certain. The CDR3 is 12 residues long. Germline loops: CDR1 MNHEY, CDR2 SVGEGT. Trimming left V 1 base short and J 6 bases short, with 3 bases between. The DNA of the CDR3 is TGTGCCAGCAGTTACTTGCCCGGGGAGCTGTTTTTT. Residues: CASSYLPGELFF.

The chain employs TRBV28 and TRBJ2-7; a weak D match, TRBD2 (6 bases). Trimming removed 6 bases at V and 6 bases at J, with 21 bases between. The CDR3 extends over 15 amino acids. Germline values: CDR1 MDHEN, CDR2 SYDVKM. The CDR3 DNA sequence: TGTGCCAGCAGCCAAGGGGCCGGGAGATCTGGCGAGCAGTACTTC. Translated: CASSQGAGRSGEQYF. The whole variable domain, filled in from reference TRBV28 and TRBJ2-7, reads DVKVTQSSRYLVKRTGEKVFLECVQDMDHENMFWYRQDPGLGLRLIYFSYDVKMKEKGDIPEGYSVSREKKERFSLILESASTNQTSMYLCASSQGAGRSGEQYFGPGTRLTVT.

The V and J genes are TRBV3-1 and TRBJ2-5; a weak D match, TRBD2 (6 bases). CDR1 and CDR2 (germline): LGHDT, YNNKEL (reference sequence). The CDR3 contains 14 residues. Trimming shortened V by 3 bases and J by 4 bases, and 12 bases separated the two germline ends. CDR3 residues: CASSQSGEGETQYF. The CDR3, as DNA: TGTGCCAGCAGCCAGTCGGGAGAGGGAGAGACCCAGTACTTC.

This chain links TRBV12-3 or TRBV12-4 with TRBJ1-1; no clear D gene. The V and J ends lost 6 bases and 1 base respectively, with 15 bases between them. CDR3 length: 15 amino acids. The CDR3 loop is CASSIFSLPNTEAFF. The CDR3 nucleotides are TGTGCCAGCAGCATTTTTTCCCTACCGAACACTGAAGCTTTCTTT.

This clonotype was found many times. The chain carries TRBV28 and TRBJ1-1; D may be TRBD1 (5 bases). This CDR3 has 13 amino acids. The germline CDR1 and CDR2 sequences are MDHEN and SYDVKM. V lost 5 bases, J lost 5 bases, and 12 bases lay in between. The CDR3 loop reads CASSPFGGTEAFF. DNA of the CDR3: TGTGCCAGCAGTCCTTTCGGGGGAACTGAAGCTTTCTTT.

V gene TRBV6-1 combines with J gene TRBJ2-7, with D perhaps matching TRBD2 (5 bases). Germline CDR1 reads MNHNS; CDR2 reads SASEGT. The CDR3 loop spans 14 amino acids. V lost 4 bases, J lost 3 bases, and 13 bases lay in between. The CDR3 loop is CASSALVGGYEQYF. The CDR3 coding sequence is TGTGCCAGCAGTGCTCTAGTTGGAGGCTACGAGCAGTACTTC.

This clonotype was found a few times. The CDR3 DNA sequence: TGCAGTGCCCGCACTCTAGGCGGTGCGGGCCAAGAGACCCAGTACTTC. Translating gives CSARTLGGAGQETQYF. V is TRBV20-1 and J is TRBJ2-5, with D tentatively TRBD2 (5 bases). This CDR3 has 16 residues. V shed 6 bases and J shed 1 base, with 21 bases lying between them. Germline V CDR1 and CDR2: DFQATT, SNEGSKA (reference sequence).

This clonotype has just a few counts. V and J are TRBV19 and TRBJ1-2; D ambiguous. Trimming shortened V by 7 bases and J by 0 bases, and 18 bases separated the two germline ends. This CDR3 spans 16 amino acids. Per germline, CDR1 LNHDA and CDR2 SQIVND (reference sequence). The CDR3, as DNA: TGTGCCAGTAACTGGACGCGAGGAAGCTCTAACTATGGCTACACCTTC. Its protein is CASNWTRGSSNYGYTF.

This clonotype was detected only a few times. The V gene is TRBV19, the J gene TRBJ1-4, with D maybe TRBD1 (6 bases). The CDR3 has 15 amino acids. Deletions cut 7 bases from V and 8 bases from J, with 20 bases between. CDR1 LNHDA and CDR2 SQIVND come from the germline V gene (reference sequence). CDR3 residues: CASNPRGAEKEKLFF. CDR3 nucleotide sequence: TGTGCCAGTAATCCGCGGGGGGCGGAGAAGGAAAAACTGTTTTTT.

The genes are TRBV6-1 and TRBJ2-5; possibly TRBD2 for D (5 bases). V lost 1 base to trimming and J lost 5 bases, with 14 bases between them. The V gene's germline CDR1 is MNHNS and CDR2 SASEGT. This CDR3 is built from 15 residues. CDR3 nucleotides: TGTGCCAGCAGTGAAGGGTCTACCCGAGGGGAGACCCAGTACTTC. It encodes CASSEGSTRGETQYF.

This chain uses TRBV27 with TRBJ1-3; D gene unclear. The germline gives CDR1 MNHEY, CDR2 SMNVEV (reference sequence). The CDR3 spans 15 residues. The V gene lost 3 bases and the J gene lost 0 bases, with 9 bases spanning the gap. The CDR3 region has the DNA TGTGCCAGCAGTTTTGGACGGAGCTCTGGAAACACCATATATTTT. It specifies CASSFGRSSGNTIYF.

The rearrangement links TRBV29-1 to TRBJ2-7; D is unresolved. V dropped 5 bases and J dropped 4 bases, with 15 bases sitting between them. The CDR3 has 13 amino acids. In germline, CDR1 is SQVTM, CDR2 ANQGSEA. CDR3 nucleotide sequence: TGCAGCGTTTGGAGCCCACCTGATTACGAGCAGTACTTC. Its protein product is CSVWSPPDYEQYF.

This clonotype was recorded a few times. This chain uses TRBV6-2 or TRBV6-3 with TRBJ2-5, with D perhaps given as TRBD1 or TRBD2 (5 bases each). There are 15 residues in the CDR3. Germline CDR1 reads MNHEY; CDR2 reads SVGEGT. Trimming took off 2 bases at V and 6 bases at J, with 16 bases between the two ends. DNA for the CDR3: TGTGCCAGCAGTTACCAAATGGGGGATGGAAAGACCCAGTACTTC. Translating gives CASSYQMGDGKTQYF.

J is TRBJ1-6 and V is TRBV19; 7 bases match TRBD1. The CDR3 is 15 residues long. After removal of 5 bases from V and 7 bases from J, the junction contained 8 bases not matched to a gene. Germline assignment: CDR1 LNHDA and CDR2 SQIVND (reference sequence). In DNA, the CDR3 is TGTGCCAGTAGTGCCTCGGGACAGAAAAATTCACCCCTCCACTTT. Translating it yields CASSASGQKNSPLHF.

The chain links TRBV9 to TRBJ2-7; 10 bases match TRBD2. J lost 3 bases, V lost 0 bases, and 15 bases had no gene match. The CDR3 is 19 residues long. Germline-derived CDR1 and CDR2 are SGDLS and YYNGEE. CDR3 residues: CASSVAHTSGIQKGYEQYF. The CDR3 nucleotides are TGTGCCAGCAGCGTAGCACATACTAGCGGGATACAAAAGGGCTACGAGCAGTACTTC.

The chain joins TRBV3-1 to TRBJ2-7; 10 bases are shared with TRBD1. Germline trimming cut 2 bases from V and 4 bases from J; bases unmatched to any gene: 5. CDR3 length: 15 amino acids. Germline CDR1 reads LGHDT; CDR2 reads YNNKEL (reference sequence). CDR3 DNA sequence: TGTGCCAGCAGCCAAAGACAGGGGGCTACGTACGAGCAGTACTTC. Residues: CASSQRQGATYEQYF.

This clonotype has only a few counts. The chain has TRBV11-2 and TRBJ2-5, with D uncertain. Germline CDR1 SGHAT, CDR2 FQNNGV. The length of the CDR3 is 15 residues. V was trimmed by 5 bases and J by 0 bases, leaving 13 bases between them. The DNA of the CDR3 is TGTGCCAGCAGCCCTGGTGTGTTTGACCAAGAGACCCAGTACTTC. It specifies CASSPGVFDQETQYF.

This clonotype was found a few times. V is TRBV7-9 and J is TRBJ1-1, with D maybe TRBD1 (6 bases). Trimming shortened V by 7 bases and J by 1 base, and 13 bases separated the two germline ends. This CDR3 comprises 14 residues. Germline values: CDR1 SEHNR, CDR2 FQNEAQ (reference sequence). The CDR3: CASTHIQGNTEAFF. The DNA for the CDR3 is TGTGCCAGCACTCATATACAGGGGAACACTGAAGCTTTCTTT.

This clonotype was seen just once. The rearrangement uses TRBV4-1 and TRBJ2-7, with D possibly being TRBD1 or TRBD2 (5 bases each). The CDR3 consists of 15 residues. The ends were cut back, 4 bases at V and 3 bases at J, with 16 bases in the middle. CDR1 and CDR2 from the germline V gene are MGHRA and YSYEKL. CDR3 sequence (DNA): TGCGCCAGCAGCCCAGCGTTGGGGGTGGACTACGAGCAGTACTTC. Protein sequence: CASSPALGVDYEQYF.

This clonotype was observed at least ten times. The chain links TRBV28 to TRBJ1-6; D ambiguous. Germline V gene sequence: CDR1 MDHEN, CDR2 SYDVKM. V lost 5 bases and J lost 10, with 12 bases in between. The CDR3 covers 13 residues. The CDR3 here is CASSLGRDSPLHF. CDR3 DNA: TGTGCCAGCAGTCTGGGCAGAGACTCACCCCTCCACTTT.

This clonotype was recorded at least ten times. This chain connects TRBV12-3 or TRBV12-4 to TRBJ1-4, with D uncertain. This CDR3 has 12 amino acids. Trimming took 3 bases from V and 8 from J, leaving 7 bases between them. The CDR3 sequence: CASSFGREKLFF. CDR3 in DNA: TGTGCCAGCAGTTTCGGCAGGGAAAAACTGTTTTTT.